Listed below are T cell receptor beta chains from one sample, sequenced in a study of T cells in localized non-small cell lung cancer. Produced via immunoSEQ multiplex PCR; TCRdb's table is partial and in-frame only. The sample lists around 140,000 clones; around 90% were seen once. The source was peripheral blood, collected before any cancer treatment. Receptors originate from a female donor older than 55 with stage I lung adenocarcinoma. The CDR3 runs from the conserved cysteine through the conserved F or W. The D gene is left open where the match is weak. Expanded clones are given a class, and other clones once, few, many or no size at all.

J: TRBJ2-1; D: .; V: TRBV5-6; size: .; CDR3: CASSTQGEQFF; DNA: TGTGCCAGCAGCACACAGGGAGAGCAGTTCTTC
J: TRBJ2-1; D: TRBD2; V: TRBV27; size: .; CDR3: CASSPVLAGVNEQFF; DNA: TGTGCCAGCAGTCCCGTCCTAGCGGGAGTAAATGAGCAGTTCTTC
J: TRBJ2-3; D: .; V: TRBV7-9; size: .; CDR3: CASTSRIGRGDTQYF; DNA: TGTGCCAGCACCTCTAGGATAGGGAGAGGAGATACGCAGTATTTT
J: TRBJ2-7; D: .; V: TRBV7-4; size: .; CDR3: CASSLNFEILFYEQYF; DNA: TGTGCCAGCAGCTTAAACTTTGAGATCCTATTCTACGAGCAGTACTTC
J: TRBJ1-1; D: .; V: TRBV2; size: .; CDR3: CASSYQGNTEAFF; DNA: TGTGCCAGCAGTTACCAGGGTAACACTGAAGCTTTCTTT
J: TRBJ1-3; D: .; V: TRBV2; size: .; CDR3: CASSRQDHSGNTIYF; DNA: TGTGCCAGCAGCCGACAGGACCACTCTGGAAACACCATATATTTT
J: TRBJ2-1; D: TRBD2; V: TRBV11-2; size: .; CDR3: CASSFGGRSYNEQFF; DNA: TGTGCCAGCAGCTTTGGCGGGAGATCCTACAATGAGCAGTTCTTC
J: TRBJ2-7; D: TRBD2; V: TRBV30; size: .; CDR3: CAWRKFGGTSSTYEQYF; DNA: TGTGCCTGGAGGAAGTTTGGCGGGACTAGCAGTACCTACGAGCAGTACTTC
J: TRBJ2-1; D: TRBD2; V: TRBV9; size: .; CDR3: CATSAIAGGYNEQFF; DNA: TGTGCCACCAGCGCGATAGCGGGCGGATACAATGAGCAGTTCTTC
J: TRBJ2-7; D: TRBD1; V: TRBV5-6; size: .; CDR3: CASSFGTGTTYEQYF; DNA: TGTGCCAGCAGCTTCGGGACAGGAACTACCTACGAGCAGTACTTC
J: TRBJ1-4; D: TRBD1; V: TRBV5-1; size: once; CDR3: CASSSGQGAASGYEKLFF; DNA: TGCGCCAGCAGCTCCGGACAGGGGGCTGCTTCGGGTTATGAAAAACTGTTTTTT
J: TRBJ2-1; D: .; V: TRBV7-2; size: .; CDR3: CASSPLRGYEQFF; DNA: TGTGCCAGCAGCCCATTACGGGGGTATGAGCAGTTCTTC
J: TRBJ2-2; D: TRBD1; V: TRBV27; size: .; CDR3: CASSSNRGLGELFF; DNA: TGTGCCAGCAGTTCTAACAGGGGCCTCGGGGAGCTGTTTTTT
J: TRBJ2-5; D: TRBD2; V: TRBV11-2; size: .; CDR3: CASSSGYFSPQETQYF; DNA: TGTGCCAGCAGTAGCGGGTATTTTTCTCCCCAAGAGACCCAGTACTTC
J: TRBJ2-7; D: .; V: TRBV7-3; size: .; CDR3: CASSPRVSGPYEQYF; DNA: TGTGCCAGCAGCCCACGGGTCTCGGGGCCCTACGAGCAGTACTTC
J: TRBJ2-2; D: TRBD2; V: TRBV10-3; size: .; CDR3: CATLLAGADGELFF; DNA: TGTGCCACCCTACTAGCGGGAGCTGACGGGGAGCTGTTTTTT
J: TRBJ1-2; D: .; V: TRBV28; size: .; CDR3: CASSFPGIPYGYTF; DNA: TGTGCCAGCAGTTTCCCGGGTATTCCCTATGGCTACACCTTC
J: TRBJ1-2; D: .; V: TRBV15; size: few; CDR3: CATSRDEGGYTF; DNA: TGTGCCACCAGCAGAGACGAGGGCGGCTACACCTTC
J: TRBJ1-1; D: .; V: TRBV6-5; size: .; CDR3: CASSQAGGVPPEAFF; DNA: TGTGCCAGCAGTCAGGCTGGGGGGGTTCCTCCTGAAGCTTTCTTT
J: TRBJ2-7; D: .; V: TRBV6-6; size: .; CDR3: CASSQTSYEQYF; DNA: TGTGCCAGCAGTCAGACCAGTTACGAGCAGTACTTC
J: TRBJ1-5; D: .; V: TRBV7-2; size: .; CDR3: CASSLRGDQPQHF; DNA: TGTGCCAGCAGCTTACGGGGCGATCAGCCCCAGCATTTT
J: TRBJ2-3; D: TRBD2; V: TRBV18; size: .; CDR3: CASSRSVGLADADTQYF; DNA: TGTGCCAGCTCACGGTCGGTTGGACTAGCGGACGCAGATACGCAGTATTTT